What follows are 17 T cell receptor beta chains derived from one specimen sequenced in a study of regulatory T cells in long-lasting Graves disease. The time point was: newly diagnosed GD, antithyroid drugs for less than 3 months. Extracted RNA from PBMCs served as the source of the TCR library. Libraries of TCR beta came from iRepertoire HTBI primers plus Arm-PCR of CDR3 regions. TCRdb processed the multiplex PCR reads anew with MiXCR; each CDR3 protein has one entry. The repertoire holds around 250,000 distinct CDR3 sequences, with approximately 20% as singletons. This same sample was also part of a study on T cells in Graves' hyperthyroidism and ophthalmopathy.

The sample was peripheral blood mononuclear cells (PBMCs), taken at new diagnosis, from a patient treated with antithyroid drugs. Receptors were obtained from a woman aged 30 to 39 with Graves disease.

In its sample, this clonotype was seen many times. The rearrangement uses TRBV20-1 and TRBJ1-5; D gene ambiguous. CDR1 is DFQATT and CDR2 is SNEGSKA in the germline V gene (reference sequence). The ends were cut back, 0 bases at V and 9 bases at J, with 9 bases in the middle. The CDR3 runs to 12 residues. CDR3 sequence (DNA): TGCAGTGCTAGAGAATCGGTTGGGCCCCAGCATTTT. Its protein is CSARESVGPQHF.

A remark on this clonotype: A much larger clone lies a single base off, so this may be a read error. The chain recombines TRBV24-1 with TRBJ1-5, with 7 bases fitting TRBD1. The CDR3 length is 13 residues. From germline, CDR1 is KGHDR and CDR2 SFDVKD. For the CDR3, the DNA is TGTGCCACCAGTGATCCGACAGGGCAGCCCCGGCATTTT. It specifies CATSDPTGQPRHF.

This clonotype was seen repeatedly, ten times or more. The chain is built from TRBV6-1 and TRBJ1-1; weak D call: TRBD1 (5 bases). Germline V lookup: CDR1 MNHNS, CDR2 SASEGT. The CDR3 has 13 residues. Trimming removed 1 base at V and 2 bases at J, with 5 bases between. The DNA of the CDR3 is TGTGCCAGCAGTGAAGGGGGCAACACTGAAGCTTTCTTT. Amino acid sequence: CASSEGGNTEAFF.

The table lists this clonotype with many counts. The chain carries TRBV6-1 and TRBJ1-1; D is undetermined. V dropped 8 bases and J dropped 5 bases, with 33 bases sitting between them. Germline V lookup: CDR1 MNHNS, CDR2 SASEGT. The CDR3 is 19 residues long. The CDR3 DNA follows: TGTGCCAGCTCTTCCACGGTAGCGGGCACCCGGATGACTGGGACTGAAGCTTTCTTT. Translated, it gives CASSSTVAGTRMTGTEAFF.

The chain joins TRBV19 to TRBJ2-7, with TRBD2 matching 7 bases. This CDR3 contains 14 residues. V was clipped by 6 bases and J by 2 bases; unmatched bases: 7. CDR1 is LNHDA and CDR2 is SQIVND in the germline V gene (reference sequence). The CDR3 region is CASRLRGGTYEQYF. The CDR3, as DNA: TGTGCCAGTAGACTGCGCGGGGGAACCTACGAGCAGTACTTC.

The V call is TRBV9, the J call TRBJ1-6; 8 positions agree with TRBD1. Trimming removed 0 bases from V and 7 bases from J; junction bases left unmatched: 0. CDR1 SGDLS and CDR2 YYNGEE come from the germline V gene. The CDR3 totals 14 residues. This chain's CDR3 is CASSVGTGNSPLHF. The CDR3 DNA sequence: TGTGCCAGCAGCGTAGGGACAGGGAATTCACCCCTCCACTTT.

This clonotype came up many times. The CDR3 loop is CASKRGSNTEAFF. The CDR3 coding sequence is TGTGCCAGCAAACGGGGATCGAACACTGAAGCTTTCTTT. The V gene is TRBV3-1, the J gene TRBJ1-1; D is undetermined. The V gene's germline CDR1 is LGHDT and CDR2 YNNKEL (reference sequence). Trimming pared 7 bases from V and 1 base from J, leaving 10 bases between. This CDR3 is built from 13 residues. The variable domain in full, with the rest retrieved from reference TRBV3-1 and TRBJ1-1, is DTAVSQTPKYLVTQMGNDKSIKCEQNLGHDTMYWYKQDSKKFLKIMFSYNNKELIINETVPNRFSPKSPDKAHLNLHINSLELGDSAVYFCASKRGSNTEAFFGQGTRLTVV.

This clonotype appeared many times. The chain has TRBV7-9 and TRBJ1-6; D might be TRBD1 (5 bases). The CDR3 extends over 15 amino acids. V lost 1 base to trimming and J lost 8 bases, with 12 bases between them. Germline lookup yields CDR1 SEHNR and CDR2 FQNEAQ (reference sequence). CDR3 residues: CASSLVSGPDSPLHF. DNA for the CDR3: TGTGCCAGCAGCTTAGTTTCAGGGCCCGATTCACCCCTCCACTTT.

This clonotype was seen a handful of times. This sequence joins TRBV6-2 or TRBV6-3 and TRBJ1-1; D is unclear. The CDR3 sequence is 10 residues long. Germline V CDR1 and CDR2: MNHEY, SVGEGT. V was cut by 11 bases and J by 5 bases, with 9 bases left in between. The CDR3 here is CAGEVTEAFF. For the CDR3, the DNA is TGTGCCGGGGAGGTAACTGAAGCTTTCTTT.

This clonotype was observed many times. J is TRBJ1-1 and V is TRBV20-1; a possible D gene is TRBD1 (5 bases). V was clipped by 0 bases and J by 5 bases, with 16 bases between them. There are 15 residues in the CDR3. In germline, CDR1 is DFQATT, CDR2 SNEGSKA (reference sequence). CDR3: CSARDYRGGRTEAFF. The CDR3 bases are TGCAGTGCTAGAGATTACCGGGGGGGAAGGACTGAAGCTTTCTTT.

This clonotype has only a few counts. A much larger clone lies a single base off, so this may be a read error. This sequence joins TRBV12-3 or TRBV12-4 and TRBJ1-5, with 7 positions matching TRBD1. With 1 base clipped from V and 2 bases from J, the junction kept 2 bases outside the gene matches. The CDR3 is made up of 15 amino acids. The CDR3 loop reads CASSLVGTGNQPQHF. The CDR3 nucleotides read TGTGCCAGCAGTTTAGTGGGGACAGGCAATCAGCCCCAGCATTTT.

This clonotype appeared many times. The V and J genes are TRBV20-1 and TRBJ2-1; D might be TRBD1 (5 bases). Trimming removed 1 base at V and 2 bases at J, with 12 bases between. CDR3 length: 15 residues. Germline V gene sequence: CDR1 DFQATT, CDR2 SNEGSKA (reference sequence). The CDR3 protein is CSARGIETAYNEQFF. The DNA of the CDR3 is TGCAGTGCTAGAGGAATCGAGACAGCCTACAATGAGCAGTTCTTC.

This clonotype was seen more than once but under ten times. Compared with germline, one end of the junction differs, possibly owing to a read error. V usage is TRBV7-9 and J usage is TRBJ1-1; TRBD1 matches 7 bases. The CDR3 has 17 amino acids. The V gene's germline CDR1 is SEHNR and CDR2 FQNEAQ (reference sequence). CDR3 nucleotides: TGTGCCAGCAACACGACAGGGTATGGTCGGGGGAACACTGAAGCTTCCTTT. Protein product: CASNTTGYGRGNTEASF.

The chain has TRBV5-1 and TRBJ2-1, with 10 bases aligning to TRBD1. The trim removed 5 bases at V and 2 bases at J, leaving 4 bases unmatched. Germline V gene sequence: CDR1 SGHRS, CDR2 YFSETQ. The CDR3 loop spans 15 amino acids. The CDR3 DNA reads TGCGCCAGCAGGGCCGGGACAGGGGCCTACAATGAGCAGTTCTTC. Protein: CASRAGTGAYNEQFF. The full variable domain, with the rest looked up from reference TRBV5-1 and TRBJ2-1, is KAGVTQTPRYLIKTRGQQVTLSCSPISGHRSVSWYQQTPGQGLQFLFEYFSETQRNKGNFPGRFSGRQFSNSRSEMNVSTLELGDSALYLCASRAGTGAYNEQFFGPGTRLTVL.

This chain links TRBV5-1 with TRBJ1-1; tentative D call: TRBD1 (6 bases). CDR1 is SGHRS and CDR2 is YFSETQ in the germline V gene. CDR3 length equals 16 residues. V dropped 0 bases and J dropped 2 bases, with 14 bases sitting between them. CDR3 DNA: TGCGCCAGCAGCTTGGTTGCGGGACACCTAAACACTGAAGCTTTCTTT. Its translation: CASSLVAGHLNTEAFF.

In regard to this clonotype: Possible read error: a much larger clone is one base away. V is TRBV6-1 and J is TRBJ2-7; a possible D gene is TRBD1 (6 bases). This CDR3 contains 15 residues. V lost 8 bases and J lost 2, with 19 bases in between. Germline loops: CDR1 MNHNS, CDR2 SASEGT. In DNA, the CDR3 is TGTGCCAGCTCCCGGTGGGGGCTTACGGCCTACGAGCAGTACTTC. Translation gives CASSRWGLTAYEQYF.

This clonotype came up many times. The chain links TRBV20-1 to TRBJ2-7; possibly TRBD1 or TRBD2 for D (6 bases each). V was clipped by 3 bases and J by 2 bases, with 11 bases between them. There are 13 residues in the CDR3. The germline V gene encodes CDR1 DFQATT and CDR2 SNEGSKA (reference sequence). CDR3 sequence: CSARSGATYEQYF. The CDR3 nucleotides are TGCAGTGCTAGGTCGGGGGCAACCTACGAGCAGTACTTC.